The 27 T cell receptor beta chains below come from one sample, sequenced in a study of T cell repertoires in cytomegalovirus infection. Their cognate antigens are unknown. MiXCR was run by TCRdb on the reads, yielding one entry per CDR3 protein. The sample lists approximately 990,000 distinct CDR3 sequences, roughly a third occurring once. The material was cultured CD8+ T cells from PBMCs, obtained from culture after CMV antigen stimulation. These receptor sequences come from a human donor in good health (CMV status not recorded). Some clones in this sample may be carry-over from other donors' samples.

This clonotype has only a few counts. The chain combines TRBV10-3 with TRBJ2-1, with TRBD2 matching over 10 bases. The CDR3 is 17 amino acids. Unmatched junction bases numbered 14, after V lost 4 bases and J lost 8 bases. Germline V CDR1 and CDR2: ENHRY, SYGVKD. CDR3 loop: CAISGDGASGGPDEQFF. CDR3 DNA: TGTGCCATCAGTGGGGATGGGGCTAGCGGGGGCCCGGATGAGCAGTTCTTC.

This clonotype has ten or more counts. This sequence joins TRBV7-2 and TRBJ1-2, with a weak D call TRBD1 (6 bases). CDR1 and CDR2 (germline): SGHTA, FQGNSA. The CDR3 has 14 residues. Trimming removed 1 base at V and 7 bases at J, with 13 bases between. The CDR3 loop reads CASSLERGDGGYTF. The CDR3 DNA sequence: TGTGCCAGCAGCTTAGAAAGGGGGGATGGTGGCTACACCTTC.

This clonotype was seen a few times. The genes are TRBV20-1 and TRBJ1-2; TRBD1 might be the D (6 bases). V was shortened by 1 base and J by 3 bases, with 18 bases between the two germline ends. Germline CDR1 DFQATT, CDR2 SNEGSKA (reference sequence). This CDR3 comprises 16 residues. CDR3 sequence reads: CSARGESQGLYYGYTF. In DNA, the CDR3 is TGCAGTGCTAGAGGGGAAAGTCAGGGGTTGTACTATGGCTACACCTTC.

The chain is built from TRBV24-1 and TRBJ2-1; possibly TRBD2 for D (7 bases). The germline gives CDR1 KGHDR, CDR2 SFDVKD. V lost 0 bases to trimming and J lost 8 bases, with 16 bases between them. CDR3 length: 16 amino acids. The CDR3: CATSDLGGAARDEQFF. CDR3 bases: TGTGCCACCAGTGATTTGGGGGGGGCAGCTCGGGATGAGCAGTTCTTC.

This clonotype has only a few counts. This sequence joins TRBV12-3 or TRBV12-4 and TRBJ2-5; TRBD1 matches at 7 bases. The CDR3 extends over 13 amino acids. Trimming removed 6 bases from V and 9 bases from J; junction bases left unmatched: 10. CDR3 nucleotides: TGTGCCAGCAGCAAAGACAGTACAGGGGCCCAGTACTTC. Translating it yields CASSKDSTGAQYF.

This clonotype has just a few counts. The CDR3 DNA is TGTGCCAGCAGCGTAGGGGACAGGGAAGAGACCCAGTACTTC. Its protein product is CASSVGDREETQYF. The J gene is TRBJ2-5, the V gene TRBV9, with 9 bases that match TRBD1. Per germline, CDR1 SGDLS and CDR2 YYNGEE. The V segment lost 0 bases and the J segment 3 bases; nucleotides outside the gene matches: 0. The CDR3 spans 14 residues.

V is TRBV7-6 and J is TRBJ1-1; D is uncertain. The CDR3 totals 16 residues. Trimming pared 3 bases from V and 3 bases from J, leaving 17 bases between. CDR1 and CDR2 (germline): SGHVS, FNYEAQ. DNA of the CDR3: TGTGCCAGCAGCTTCCCGGACCCAGAGCAGGACACTGAAGCTTTCTTT. Protein: CASSFPDPEQDTEAFF. The full variable domain, in which reference TRBV7-6 and TRBJ1-1 provide the parts outside the CDR3, is GAGVSQSPRYKVTKRGQDVALRCDPISGHVSLYWYRQALGQGPEFLTYFNYEAQQDKSGLPNDRFSAERPEGSISTLTIQRTEQRDSAMYRCASSFPDPEQDTEAFFGQGTRLTVV.

This clonotype was observed a handful of times. The CDR3: CASSPGTGHEQYF. As DNA, the CDR3 is TGTGCCAGCAGCCCCGGGACAGGGCACGAGCAGTACTTC. The chain uses TRBV7-9 and TRBJ2-7, with 9 bases fitting TRBD1. The V segment lost 5 bases and the J segment 5 bases; nucleotides outside the gene matches: 4. CDR1 is SEHNR and CDR2 is FQNEAQ in the germline V gene (reference sequence). CDR3 length equals 13 residues.

This clonotype was found once. The chain couples TRBV6-6 to TRBJ1-6; no clear D gene. With 0 bases removed from V and 8 bases from J, the gap between germline ends came to 11 bases. CDR1 and CDR2 from the germline V gene are MNHNY and SVGAGI (reference sequence). The CDR3 has 15 residues. CDR3 bases: TGTGCCAGCAGTTACTCGCCGGGGAAGTATTCACCCCTCCACTTT. It specifies CASSYSPGKYSPLHF.

This clonotype turned up a few times. This rearrangement joins TRBV9 to TRBJ2-5; D could derive from TRBD1 or TRBD2 (5 bases each). The V gene lost 4 bases and the J gene lost 1 base, with 11 bases spanning the gap. The CDR3 is 14 amino acids. Germline V gene lookup returns CDR1 SGDLS and CDR2 YYNGEE. As DNA, the CDR3 is TGTGCCAGCAGCCCAGTGGGGGTCCAAGAGACCCAGTACTTC. Protein product: CASSPVGVQETQYF. The entire variable domain, with the rest obtained from reference TRBV9 and TRBJ2-5, is as follows: DSGVTQTPKHLITATGQRVTLRCSPRSGDLSVYWYQQSLDQGLQFLIQYYNGEERAKGNILERFSAQQFPDLHSELNLSSLELGDSALYFCASSPVGVQETQYFGPGTRLLVL.

The chain employs TRBV4-3 and TRBJ1-1; D unclear. Germline V gives CDR1 LGHNA, CDR2 YSLEER. The CDR3 loop spans 14 amino acids. The V end lost 6 bases, the J end lost 1 base, and 12 bases lay between the germline ends. CDR3 coding DNA: TGCGCCAGCAGGGGTAGGAGTTCGAACACTGAAGCTTTCTTT. Protein sequence: CASRGRSSNTEAFF.

The V and J genes are TRBV7-9 and TRBJ2-2; D call uncertain. Germline V CDR1 and CDR2: SEHNR, FQNEAQ (reference sequence). The V end was cut by 1 base, the J end by 4 bases, with 10 bases between. The CDR3 sequence is 15 residues long. This CDR3 reads CASSLVVESTGELFF. DNA of the CDR3: TGTGCCAGCAGCTTAGTAGTGGAGTCCACCGGGGAGCTGTTTTTT.

The table lists this clonotype with a few counts. The chain is built from TRBV23-1 and TRBJ2-7; tentatively, D is TRBD2 (5 bases). TRBV23-1 is given ORF status, its function remaining uncertain. Trimming shortened V by 0 bases and J by 1 base, and 13 bases separated the two germline ends. CDR3 length: 16 residues. DNA for the CDR3: TGCGCCAGCAGTCAATCGGGCAGCGGAAGATCCTACGAGCAGTACGTC. Its translation: CASSQSGSGRSYEQYV.

This clonotype has more than one count but fewer than ten. This chain uses TRBV9 with TRBJ1-2; 7 positions match TRBD1. This CDR3 region has 13 residues. Germline V gives CDR1 SGDLS, CDR2 YYNGEE. Trimming took 3 bases from V and 8 from J; bases not matched to a gene: 7. CDR3 coding DNA: TGTGCCAGCAGCGCAACAGGGGTTGACGGCTACACCTTC. Translating gives CASSATGVDGYTF.

This chain joins TRBV27 and TRBJ2-3; D unresolved. The germline V gene has CDR1 MNHEY and CDR2 SMNVEV (reference sequence). Deletions cut 3 bases from V and 3 bases from J, with 10 bases between. CDR3 length: 14 amino acids. CDR3 in DNA: TGTGCCAGCAGTTTCATCGTGGGTACAGATACGCAGTATTTT. Translation gives CASSFIVGTDTQYF.

This clonotype was observed at least ten times. J is TRBJ2-1 and V is TRBV7-6, with 9 bases aligning to TRBD2. Losses at the gene ends were 5 bases for V and 3 bases for J; bases not matched to a gene: 5. The CDR3 runs to 15 residues. Germline CDR1 and CDR2: SGHVS and FNYEAQ. This chain's CDR3 is CASSPSGGYYNEQFF. DNA of the CDR3: TGTGCCAGCAGCCCAAGCGGGGGGTACTACAATGAGCAGTTCTTC.

This clonotype came up many times. J is TRBJ2-2 and V is TRBV27; the D gene is possibly TRBD1 (6 bases). Germline CDR1 is MNHEY and CDR2 is SMNVEV (reference sequence). V lost 5 bases to trimming and J lost 5 bases, with 12 bases between them. The CDR3 extends over 14 amino acids. CDR3 protein: CASSSGGRTGELFF. In nucleotides, the CDR3 is TGTGCCAGCAGTAGTGGGGGCCGGACCGGGGAGCTGTTTTTT.

The DNA for the CDR3 is TGTGCTAGTGGTTCCGGTTTGGGTGAGCAGTTCTTC. As protein: CASGSGLGEQFF. The chain employs TRBV12-5 and TRBJ2-1; D not resolved. The V and J ends lost 4 bases and 9 bases respectively, with 10 bases between them. CDR1 is LGHNT, CDR2 FRNRAP, per germline. The CDR3 sequence is 12 residues long.

About this clonotype itself: A read error may explain this, as a much larger clone is one base away. The chain combines TRBV7-6 with TRBJ1-1, with D possibly being TRBD1 (5 bases). From germline, CDR1 is SGHVS and CDR2 FNYEAQ. The CDR3 length is 14 residues. CDR3 amino acids: CANSLTFGGTEAFF. The CDR3 region has the DNA TGTGCCAACAGCTTAACTTTCGGGGGCACTGAAGCTTTCTTT.

This chain uses TRBV10-2 with TRBJ2-5, with unresolved D. The ends were cut back, 7 bases at V and 5 bases at J, with 11 bases in the middle. Germline V gene sequence: CDR1 WSHSY, CDR2 SAAADI. This CDR3 comprises 12 residues. DNA of the CDR3: TGCGCCAGCATCGGGCCTGCGGAGACCCAGTACTTC. Its translation is CASIGPAETQYF.

The rearrangement uses TRBV6-8 and TRBJ2-7; D possibly corresponds to TRBD2 (5 bases). This CDR3 has 15 residues. Germline CDR1 is MNHGY and CDR2 is SAAAGT. V was trimmed by 0 bases and J by 3 bases, leaving 12 bases between them. CDR3 amino acids: CASSYSRLADYEQYF. CDR3 bases: TGTGCCAGCAGTTACTCACGGCTAGCAGACTACGAGCAGTACTTC.

The V call is TRBV2, the J call TRBJ2-7, with a weak D call TRBD1 (6 bases). V shed 10 bases and J shed 0 bases, with 13 bases lying between them. Per the germline V gene, CDR1 is SNHLY and CDR2 is FYNNEI. The CDR3 is made up of 13 amino acids. The CDR3 region has the DNA TGTGCCAACCAAAACAGGGACTCCTACGAGCAGTACTTC. Its translation: CANQNRDSYEQYF.

The chain links TRBV27 to TRBJ1-5; 11 bases are shared with TRBD1. The CDR3 spans 15 residues. Germline values: CDR1 MNHEY, CDR2 SMNVEV (reference sequence). The V and J ends lost 2 bases and 13 bases, in that order; junction bases with no gene match: 10. The CDR3 DNA follows: TGTGCCAGCAGTTTAGTCTACACCGGGACAGGGGGGCAGCATTTT. Protein sequence: CASSLVYTGTGGQHF.

The rearrangement joins TRBV7-9 to TRBJ1-4; D gene uncertain. Between the trimmed V and J ends, which lost 0 bases and 4 bases, there was a span of 9 bases. The CDR3 totals 15 residues. Germline CDR1 and CDR2: SEHNR and FQNEAQ (reference sequence). CDR3 in amino acids: CASSLAPRNNEKLFF. CDR3 in DNA: TGTGCCAGCAGCTTAGCGCCCCGGAATAATGAAAAACTGTTTTTT.

DNA for the CDR3: TGCAGCGTTGAAGGAGACGGTTCCAACTATGGCTACACCTTC. Translated, it gives CSVEGDGSNYGYTF. The rearrangement joins TRBV29-1 to TRBJ1-2; D is uncertain. V dropped 1 base and J dropped 2 bases, with 11 bases sitting between them. Germline V gives CDR1 SQVTM, CDR2 ANQGSEA. The CDR3 has 14 amino acids.

The V call is TRBV19, the J call TRBJ2-4; no clear D. CDR3 size: 15 residues. Germline V gene data show CDR1 as LNHDA and CDR2 as SQIVND (reference sequence). V shed 0 bases and J shed 2 bases, with 8 bases lying between them. CDR3 sequence: CASSIDGDPKNIQYF. DNA for the CDR3: TGTGCCAGTAGTATAGACGGCGATCCCAAAAACATTCAGTACTTC.

About this clonotype itself: This could be a read error, since a much larger clone is one nucleotide away. This chain uses TRBV7-6 with TRBJ2-5, with 7 bases matching TRBD1. There are 17 residues in the CDR3. V trimming: 4 bases; J trimming: 2 bases; junction bases outside the gene matches: 13. The germline V gene encodes CDR1 SGHVS and CDR2 FNYEAQ. CDR3: CASSSGPSGQWQETQYF. CDR3 bases: TGTGCCAGCAGCTCTGGGCCGTCGGGACAGTGGCAAGAGACCCAGTACTTC.